The rows below give T cell receptor beta chains drawn from one sample of a study of blood T cell repertoires in COVID-19. Sequencing used immunoSEQ multiplex PCR; TCRdb keeps in-frame clones, though not all of them. The table includes 200,000 to 300,000 clones, just over 85% detected once. Specimen: peripheral blood. The source is a man at least 80 years old with acute or convalescent COVID-19. CDR3s include the opening cysteine and the closing phenylalanine or tryptophan. Each record gives: J gene, clone size, D gene, V gene, CDR3 protein, CDR3 DNA. The D gene is left open where the match is weak. Where a row states a size, it is once, few, many or the class of an expanded clone; other rows omit it.

TRBJ2-5	.	TRBD1	TRBV24-1	CATSHQTGVGQETQYF	TGTGCCACCAGTCACCAGACAGGGGTTGGTCAAGAGACCCAGTACTTC
TRBJ1-4	.	TRBD1	TRBV5-1	CASSPLPGQTNEKLFF	TGCGCCAGCAGCCCGCTCCCGGGACAGACTAATGAAAAACTGTTTTTT
TRBJ1-5	.	TRBD1	TRBV18	CASSPDRVEPQHF	TGTGCCAGCTCGCCGGACAGGGTGGAGCCCCAGCATTTT
TRBJ2-7	.	TRBD1	TRBV25-1	CATSGQGTYEQYF	TGTGCCACCTCGGGACAGGGCACTTACGAGCAGTACTTC
TRBJ2-1	.	TRBD2	TRBV5-4	CASSLDRGGLYNEQFF	TGTGCCAGCAGCTTGGACCGGGGGGGCCTCTACAATGAGCAGTTCTTC
TRBJ2-7	once	TRBD1	TRBV6-5	CASTQGGQGTYEQYF	TGTGCCAGCACCCAGGGGGGACAGGGGACCTACGAGCAGTACTTC
TRBJ1-2	.	TRBD1	TRBV27	CASSRQGADGYTF	TGTGCCAGCAGCCGACAGGGAGCAGATGGCTACACCTTC
TRBJ2-7	.	TRBD1	TRBV7-2	CASSSGQGVHEQYF	TGTGCCAGCAGTTCGGGACAGGGGGTCCACGAGCAGTACTTC
TRBJ2-2	.	TRBD2	TRBV24-1	CATTGGKDTGELFF	TGTGCCACCACGGGAGGGAAGGACACCGGGGAGCTGTTTTTT
TRBJ2-7	.	TRBD1	TRBV5-1	CASSLGGNRGSYEQYF	TGCGCCAGCAGCTTGGGAGGCAACAGGGGATCCTACGAGCAGTACTTC
TRBJ2-3	.	.	TRBV9	CAGIVVAESSTDTQYF	TGTGCCGGAATAGTCGTTGCGGAGTCTAGCACAGATACGCAGTATTTT
TRBJ2-7	.	.	TRBV6-4	CASAGQHYEQYF	TGTGCCAGCGCTGGACAGCACTACGAGCAGTACTTC
TRBJ2-7	.	.	TRBV21-1	CASLSGLAGGPYEQYF	TGTGCCAGCCTATCCGGGCTAGCGGGGGGACCCTACGAGCAGTACTTC
TRBJ1-5	.	.	TRBV6-5	CASSDSGQGTQHF	TGTGCCAGCTCCGACTCGGGGCAGGGGACCCAGCATTTT
TRBJ2-3	.	.	TRBV5-1	CATRGSNTDTQYF	TGCGCCACCAGAGGGAGTAACACAGATACGCAGTATTTT
TRBJ1-4	once	TRBD1	TRBV5-1	CASSDGQAKEKLFF	TGCGCCAGCAGCGATGGACAGGCGAAAGAAAAACTGTTTTTT
TRBJ2-7	.	.	TRBV12-2	CASRLVSGGLYEQYF	TGTGCAAGTCGCTTAGTGAGCGGGGGATTATACGAGCAGTACTTC
TRBJ1-1	.	.	TRBV12-3/TRBV12-4	CASSLLSGTEAFF	TGTGCCAGCAGTTTGTTATCCGGCACTGAAGCTTTCTTT
TRBJ2-3	once	.	TRBV27	CASSLSPSWDTQYF	TGTGCCAGCAGTTTATCGCCTAGTTGGGATACGCAGTATTTT
TRBJ1-2	.	.	TRBV11-1	CASSPGTSTGYTF	TGTGCCAGCAGCCCCGGGACATCAACAGGCTACACCTTC
TRBJ2-1	.	TRBD1	TRBV20-1	CSARTGYEQFF	TGCAGTGCTCGGACAGGGTATGAGCAGTTCTTC
TRBJ1-5	.	.	TRBV2	CASSQGPNQPQHF	TGTGCCAGCAGTCAGGGCCCCAATCAGCCCCAGCATTTT
TRBJ1-1	.	TRBD1	TRBV6-5	CASSRQGNTEAFF	TGTGCCAGCAGTCGACAGGGGAACACTGAAGCTTTCTTT
TRBJ1-2	.	.	TRBV6-5	CASSYVNRRGGWTF	TGTGCCAGCAGTTACGTAAACAGGAGGGGAGGTTGGACCTTC